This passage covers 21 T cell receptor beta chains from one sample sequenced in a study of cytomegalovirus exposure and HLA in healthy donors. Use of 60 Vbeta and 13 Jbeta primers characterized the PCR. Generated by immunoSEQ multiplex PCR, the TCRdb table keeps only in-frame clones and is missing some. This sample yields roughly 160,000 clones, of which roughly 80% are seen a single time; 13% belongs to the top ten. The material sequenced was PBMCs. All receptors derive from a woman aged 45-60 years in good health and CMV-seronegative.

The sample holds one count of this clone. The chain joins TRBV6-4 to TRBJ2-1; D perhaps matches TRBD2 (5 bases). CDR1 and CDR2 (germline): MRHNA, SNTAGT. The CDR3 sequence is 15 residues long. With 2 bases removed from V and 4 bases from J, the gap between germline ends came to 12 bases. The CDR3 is CASSDGLAPYNEQFF. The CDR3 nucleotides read TGTGCCAGCAGTGACGGGCTAGCCCCTTACAATGAGCAGTTCTTC.

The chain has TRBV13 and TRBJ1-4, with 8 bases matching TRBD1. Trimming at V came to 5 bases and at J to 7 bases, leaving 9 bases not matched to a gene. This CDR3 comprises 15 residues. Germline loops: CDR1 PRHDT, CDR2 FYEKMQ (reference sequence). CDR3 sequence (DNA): TGTGCCAGCAGCACACGACAGGGGAAGGGTGAAAAACTGTTTTTT. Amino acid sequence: CASSTRQGKGEKLFF.

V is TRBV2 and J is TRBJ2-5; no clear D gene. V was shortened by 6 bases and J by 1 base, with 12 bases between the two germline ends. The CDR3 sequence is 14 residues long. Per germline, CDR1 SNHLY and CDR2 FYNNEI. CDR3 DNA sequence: TGTGCCAGCAGGCTTGACTCCTTCCAAGAGACCCAGTACTTC. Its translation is CASRLDSFQETQYF. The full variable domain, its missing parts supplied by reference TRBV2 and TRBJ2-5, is EPEVTQTPSHQVTQMGQEVILRCVPISNHLYFYWYRQILGQKVEFLVSFYNNEISEKSEIFDDQFSVERPDGSNFTLKIRSTKLEDSAMYFCASRLDSFQETQYFGPGTRLLVL.

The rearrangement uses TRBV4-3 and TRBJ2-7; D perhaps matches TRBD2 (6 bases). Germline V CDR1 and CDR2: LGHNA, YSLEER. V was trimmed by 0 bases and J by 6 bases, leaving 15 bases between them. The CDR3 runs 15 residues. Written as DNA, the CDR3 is TGCGCCAGCAGCCAAGATCGGATGGGAGGAGCCGAGCAGTACTTC. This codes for CASSQDRMGGAEQYF.

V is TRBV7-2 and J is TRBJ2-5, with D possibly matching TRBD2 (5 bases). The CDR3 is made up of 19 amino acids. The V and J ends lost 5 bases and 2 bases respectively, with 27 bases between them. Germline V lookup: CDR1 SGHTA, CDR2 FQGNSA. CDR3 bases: TGTGCCAGCAGCCGCTCCAAAGGCGGGCACCTAGGGATACAAGAGACCCAGTACTTC. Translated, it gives CASSRSKGGHLGIQETQYF.

The CDR3 loop is CASRPETGGHYNEQFF. CDR3 bases: TGTGCCAGTAGGCCCGAAACAGGGGGTCACTACAATGAGCAGTTCTTC. V gene TRBV19 combines with J gene TRBJ2-1; TRBD1 matches at 8 bases. In germline, CDR1 is LNHDA, CDR2 SQIVND (reference sequence). V shed 6 bases and J 3 bases; nucleotides not matched to a gene: 10. CDR3 size: 16 residues.

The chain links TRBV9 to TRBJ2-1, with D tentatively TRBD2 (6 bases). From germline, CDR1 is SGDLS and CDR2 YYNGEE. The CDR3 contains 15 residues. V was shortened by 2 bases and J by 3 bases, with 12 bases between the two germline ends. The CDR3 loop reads CASSVGGLSYNEQFF. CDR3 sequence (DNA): TGTGCCAGCAGCGTGGGGGGATTAAGCTACAATGAGCAGTTCTTC.

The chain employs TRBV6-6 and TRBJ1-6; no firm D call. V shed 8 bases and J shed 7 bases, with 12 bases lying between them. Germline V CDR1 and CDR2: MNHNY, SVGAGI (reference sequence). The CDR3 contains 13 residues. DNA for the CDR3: TGTGCCAGCGCCCGGGAGGTCAATTCACCCCTCCACTTT. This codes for CASAREVNSPLHF.

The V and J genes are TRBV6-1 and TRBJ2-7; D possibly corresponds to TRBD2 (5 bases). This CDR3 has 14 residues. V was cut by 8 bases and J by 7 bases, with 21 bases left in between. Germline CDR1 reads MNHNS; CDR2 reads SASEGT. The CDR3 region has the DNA TGTGCCAGCGGACGAGAGAGGGTCTCGGGGGAGCAGTACTTC. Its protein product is CASGRERVSGEQYF.

The CDR3 coding sequence is TGTGCCAGCAGCATCGGGACAGGGATGTACTACGAGCAGTACTTC. Protein sequence: CASSIGTGMYYEQYF. The chain employs TRBV7-2 and TRBJ2-7, with 9 bases matching TRBD1. The CDR3 contains 15 residues. V was clipped by 5 bases and J by 3 bases; unmatched bases: 8. Germline CDR1 reads SGHTA; CDR2 reads FQGNSA.

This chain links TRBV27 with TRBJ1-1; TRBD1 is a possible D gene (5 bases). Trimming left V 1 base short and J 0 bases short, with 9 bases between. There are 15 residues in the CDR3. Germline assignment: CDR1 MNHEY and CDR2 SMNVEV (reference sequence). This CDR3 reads CASSLYRQMNTEAFF. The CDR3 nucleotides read TGTGCCAGCAGTTTATATCGACAGATGAACACTGAAGCTTTCTTT.

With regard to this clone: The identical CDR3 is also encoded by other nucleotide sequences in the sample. CDR3 in DNA: TGTGCCAGCAGTTTGACGGGGAACACTGAAGCTTTCTTT. This gives the protein CASSLTGNTEAFF. The chain carries TRBV27 and TRBJ1-1, with unresolved D. Per germline, CDR1 MNHEY and CDR2 SMNVEV (reference sequence). The V and J ends lost 3 bases and 1 base respectively, with 6 bases between them. CDR3 size: 13 residues.

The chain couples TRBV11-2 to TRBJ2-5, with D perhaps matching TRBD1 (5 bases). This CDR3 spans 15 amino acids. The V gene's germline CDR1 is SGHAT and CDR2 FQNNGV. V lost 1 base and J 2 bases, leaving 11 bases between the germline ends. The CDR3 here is CASSLGDSYQETQYF. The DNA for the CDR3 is TGTGCCAGCAGCTTAGGTGACAGCTATCAAGAGACCCAGTACTTC.

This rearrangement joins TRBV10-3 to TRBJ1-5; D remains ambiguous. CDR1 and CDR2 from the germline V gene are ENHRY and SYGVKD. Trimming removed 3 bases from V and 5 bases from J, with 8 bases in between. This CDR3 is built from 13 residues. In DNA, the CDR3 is TGTGCCATCAGTGACAGGATGGATCAGCCCCAGCATTTT. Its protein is CAISDRMDQPQHF.

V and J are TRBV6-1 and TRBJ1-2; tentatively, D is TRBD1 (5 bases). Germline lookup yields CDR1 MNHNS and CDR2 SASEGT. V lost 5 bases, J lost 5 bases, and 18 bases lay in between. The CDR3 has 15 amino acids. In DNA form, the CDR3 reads TGTGCCAGCAGTTTATCCCCAGGGAATCGGTATGGCTACACCTTC. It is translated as CASSLSPGNRYGYTF.

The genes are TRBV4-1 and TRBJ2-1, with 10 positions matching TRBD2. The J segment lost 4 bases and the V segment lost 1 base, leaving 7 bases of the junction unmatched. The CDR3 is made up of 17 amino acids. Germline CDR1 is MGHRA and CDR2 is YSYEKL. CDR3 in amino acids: CASSQVLSGRDYNEQFF. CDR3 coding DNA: TGCGCCAGCAGCCAAGTATTAAGCGGGAGGGATTACAATGAGCAGTTCTTC.

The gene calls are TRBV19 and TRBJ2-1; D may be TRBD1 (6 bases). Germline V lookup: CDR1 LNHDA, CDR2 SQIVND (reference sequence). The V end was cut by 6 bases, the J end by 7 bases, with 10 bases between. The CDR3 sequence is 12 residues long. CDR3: CASSYRENEQFF. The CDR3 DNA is TGTGCCAGTAGCTACAGGGAAAATGAGCAGTTCTTC.

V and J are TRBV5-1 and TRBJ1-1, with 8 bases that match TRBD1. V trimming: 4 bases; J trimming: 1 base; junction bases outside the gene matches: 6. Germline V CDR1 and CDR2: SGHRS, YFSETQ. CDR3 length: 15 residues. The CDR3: CASSPRTGQNTEAFF. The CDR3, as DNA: TGCGCCAGCAGCCCCCGGACAGGGCAGAACACTGAAGCTTTCTTT.

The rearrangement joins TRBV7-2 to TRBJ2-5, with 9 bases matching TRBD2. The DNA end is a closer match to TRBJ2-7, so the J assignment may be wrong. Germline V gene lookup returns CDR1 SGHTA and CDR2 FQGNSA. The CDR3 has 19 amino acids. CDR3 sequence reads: CASSFMTSGRTIRSYEQYF. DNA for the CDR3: TGTGCCAGCAGCTTTATGACTAGCGGTCGAACTATTCGCTCCTACGAGCAGTACTTC.

The CDR3, as DNA: TGTGCCAGCAGCTTGGGTGGGGGCCTTGGCTACACCTTC. It codes for CASSLGGGLGYTF. The chain joins TRBV5-4 to TRBJ1-2; maybe TRBD1 (6 bases). This CDR3 region has 13 residues. Germline CDR1 is SGHNT and CDR2 is YYREEE (reference sequence). V was shortened by 0 bases and J by 7 bases, with 10 bases between the two germline ends.

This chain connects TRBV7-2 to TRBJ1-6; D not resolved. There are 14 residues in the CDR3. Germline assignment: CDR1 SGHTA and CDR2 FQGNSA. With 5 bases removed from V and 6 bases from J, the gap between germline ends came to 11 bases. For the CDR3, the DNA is TGTGCCAGCAGCCCCGGGGTTATTAATTCACCCCTCCACTTT. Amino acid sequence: CASSPGVINSPLHF.